Following are 9 T cell receptor beta chains from one sample sequenced in a study of regulatory T cells in long-lasting Graves disease. Described time point: persistent/refractory GD, antithyroid drugs over 5 years with positive TRAb. PBMC RNA served as the TCR library source. Sequencing libraries for TCR beta were prepared with iRepertoire HTBI primers and Arm-PCR of CDR3 regions. TCRdb called the multiplex PCR reads again in MiXCR, with one record for every CDR3 protein. The sample includes about 470,000 distinct CDR3 sequences, 20% to 25% of them seen just once. Sequencing used peripheral blood mononuclear cells (PBMCs), obtained when the disease was refractory, from a patient treated with antithyroid drugs. The receptors come from a female donor with Graves disease.

In its sample, this clonotype was seen a few times. The genes are TRBV5-1 and TRBJ2-7, with D possibly being TRBD1 or TRBD2 (5 bases each). The CDR3 covers 15 residues. Germline CDR1 is SGHRS and CDR2 is YFSETQ. The V and J ends lost 4 bases and 0 bases respectively, with 14 bases between them. CDR3 in DNA: TGCGCCAGCAGCCACCGTACCGGGACCTCCTACGAGCAGTACTTC. Its protein product is CASSHRTGTSYEQYF.

In this sample, this clonotype turned up a few times. The chain combines TRBV5-1 with TRBJ2-7, with 11 nucleotides matching TRBD1. Unmatched junction bases numbered 10, after V lost 1 base and J lost 7 bases. In germline, CDR1 is SGHRS, CDR2 YFSETQ. The CDR3 is 16 amino acids. CDR3: CASSLIPGQGAGEQYF. DNA of the CDR3: TGCGCCAGCAGCTTGATACCCGGACAGGGGGCAGGAGAGCAGTACTTC. The full variable domain, in which reference TRBV5-1 and TRBJ2-7 provide the parts outside the CDR3, is KAGVTQTPRYLIKTRGQQVTLSCSPISGHRSVSWYQQTPGQGLQFLFEYFSETQRNKGNFPGRFSGRQFSNSRSEMNVSTLELGDSALYLCASSLIPGQGAGEQYFGPGTRLTVT.

V gene TRBV7-9 combines with J gene TRBJ2-2; no clear D. This CDR3 has 15 residues. Germline V gives CDR1 SEHNR, CDR2 FQNEAQ (reference sequence). V lost 5 bases and J 0 bases, leaving 10 bases between the germline ends. CDR3 nucleotide sequence: TGTGCCAGCAGCCGACAACTCTCGAACACCGGGGAGCTGTTTTTT. It is translated as CASSRQLSNTGELFF.

The table lists this clonotype with a few counts. The CDR3 region is CASSLAVAGGPQDTQYF. The CDR3 coding sequence is TGCGCCAGCAGCTTGGCCGTAGCGGGGGGGCCTCAAGATACGCAGTATTTT. The V and J genes are TRBV5-1 and TRBJ2-3; 11 positions agree with TRBD2. This CDR3 comprises 17 residues. The germline V gene encodes CDR1 SGHRS and CDR2 YFSETQ. V dropped 0 bases and J dropped 5; count of bases not matched to a gene: 8.

This clonotype was observed a handful of times. The rearrangement joins TRBV12-5 to TRBJ2-7; no clear D gene. Germline V CDR1 and CDR2: LGHNT, FRNRAP. This CDR3 comprises 13 residues. The V end lost 3 bases, the J end lost 3 bases, and 9 bases lay between the germline ends. The chain's CDR3 is CASGFGRDYEQYF. The CDR3 DNA follows: TGTGCTAGTGGTTTCGGTAGGGACTACGAGCAGTACTTC.

This clonotype was found many times. J is TRBJ2-5 and V is TRBV20-1; 11 nucleotides agree with TRBD1. Germline V gene sequence: CDR1 DFQATT, CDR2 SNEGSKA (reference sequence). V lost 6 bases, J lost 3 bases, and 6 bases stayed unmatched. The CDR3 spans 14 residues. CDR3: CSARRDRGKETQYF. The CDR3 DNA reads TGCAGTGCACGACGGGACAGGGGGAAAGAGACCCAGTACTTC.

This clonotype was observed at least ten times. The V and J genes are TRBV5-5 and TRBJ1-1, with 7 bases identical to TRBD1. The CDR3 extends over 13 amino acids. The V gene end was trimmed by 4 bases and the J gene end by 4 bases; junction bases not matched to a gene: 4. Per the germline V gene, CDR1 is SGHKS and CDR2 is YYEKEE (reference sequence). CDR3 residues: CASSRDSATEAFF. CDR3 nucleotides: TGTGCCAGCAGCCGGGACAGTGCCACTGAAGCTTTCTTT. Based on the CDR3 plus reference TRBV5-5 and TRBJ1-1, the full variable domain is DAGVTQSPTHLIKTRGQQVTLRCSPISGHKSVSWYQQVLGQGPQFIFQYYEKEERGRGNFPDRFSARQFPNYSSELNVNALLLGDSALYLCASSRDSATEAFFGQGTRLTVV.

V and J are TRBV7-6 and TRBJ2-1; unclear D gene. CDR3 size: 13 residues. Germline CDR1 is SGHVS and CDR2 is FNYEAQ. With 5 bases removed from V and 8 bases from J, the gap between germline ends came to 13 bases. Here the CDR3 reads CASSPRSGHEQFF. In nucleotides, the CDR3 is TGTGCCAGCAGCCCCCGGTCGGGTCATGAGCAGTTCTTC.

At least ten counts were recorded for this clonotype. Here the CDR3 DNA reads TGTGCCAGCAGTTACGGGCTAGCCGATCGGTGGGGCCAGTACTTC. This encodes CASSYGLADRWGQYF. This chain links TRBV12-3 or TRBV12-4 with TRBJ2-5; D might be TRBD2 (5 bases). V gave up 4 bases and J gave up 10 bases, with 22 bases separating them. The CDR3 extends over 15 amino acids.